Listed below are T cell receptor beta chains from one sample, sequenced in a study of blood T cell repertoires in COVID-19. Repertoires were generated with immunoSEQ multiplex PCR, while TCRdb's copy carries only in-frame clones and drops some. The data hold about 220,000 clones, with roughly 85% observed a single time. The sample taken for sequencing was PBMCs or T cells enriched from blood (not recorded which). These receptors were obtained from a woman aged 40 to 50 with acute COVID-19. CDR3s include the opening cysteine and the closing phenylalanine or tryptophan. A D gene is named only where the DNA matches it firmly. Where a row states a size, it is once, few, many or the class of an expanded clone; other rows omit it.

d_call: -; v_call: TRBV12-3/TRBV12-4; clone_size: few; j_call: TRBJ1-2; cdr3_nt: TGTGCCAGCAGTGGGAGTTCAAACTATGGCTACACCTTC; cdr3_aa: CASSGSSNYGYTF
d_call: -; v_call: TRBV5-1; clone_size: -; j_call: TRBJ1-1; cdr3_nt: TGCGCCAGCAGCTTGGGGGGCCGCCTGTTGAACACTGAAGCTTTCTTT; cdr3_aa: CASSLGGRLLNTEAFF
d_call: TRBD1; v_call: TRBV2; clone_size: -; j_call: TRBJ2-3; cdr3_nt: TGTGCCAGCAGGGACAGGGGGCCAGCGGGGGGCTCGCAGTATTTT; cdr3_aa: CASRDRGPAGGSQYF
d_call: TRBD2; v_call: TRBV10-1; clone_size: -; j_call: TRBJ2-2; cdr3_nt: TGCGCCAGCAGCGATAATCCGGGACTAGCGGGGGGAACGACCACCGGGGAGCTGTTTTTT; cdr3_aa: CASSDNPGLAGGTTTGELFF
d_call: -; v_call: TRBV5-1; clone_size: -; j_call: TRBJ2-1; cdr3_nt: TGCGCCAGCAGCTACTCCAGGGCATCCAACAATGAGCAGTTCTTC; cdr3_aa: CASSYSRASNNEQFF
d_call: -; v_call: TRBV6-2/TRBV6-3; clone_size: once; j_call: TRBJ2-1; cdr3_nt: TGTGCCAGCAGTCCCTCCGGGGGATCTAATGAGCAGTTCTTC; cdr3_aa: CASSPSGGSNEQFF
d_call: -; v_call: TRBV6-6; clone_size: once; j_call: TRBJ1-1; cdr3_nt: TGTGCCAGCACTGGGGGCCTGGGGAACACTGAAGCTTTCTTT; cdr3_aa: CASTGGLGNTEAFF
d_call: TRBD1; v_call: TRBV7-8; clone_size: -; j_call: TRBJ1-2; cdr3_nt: TGTGCCAGCAGCCCAGGGACAGGGGTTGGCTACACCTTC; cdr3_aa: CASSPGTGVGYTF
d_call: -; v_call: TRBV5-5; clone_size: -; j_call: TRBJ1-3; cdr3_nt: TGTGCCAGCAGCTACAGACAATACAGGGATCATTTCTCTGGAAACACCATATATTTT; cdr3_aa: CASSYRQYRDHFSGNTIYF
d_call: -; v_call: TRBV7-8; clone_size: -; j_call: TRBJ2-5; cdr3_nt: TGTGCCAGCAGCCTCCCGACGGGAGTCCAAGAGACCCAGTACTTC; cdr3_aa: CASSLPTGVQETQYF
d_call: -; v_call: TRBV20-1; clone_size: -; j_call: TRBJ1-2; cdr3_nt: TGCAGTGCAAAGCAGGGTTGGGGCTACACCTTC; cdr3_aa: CSAKQGWGYTF
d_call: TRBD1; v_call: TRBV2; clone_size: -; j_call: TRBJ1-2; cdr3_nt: TGTGCCAGCCATAGAGGGACAGCTTATGGCTACACCTTC; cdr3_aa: CASHRGTAYGYTF
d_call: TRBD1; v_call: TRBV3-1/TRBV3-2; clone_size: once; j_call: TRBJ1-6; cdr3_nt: TGTGCCAGCAGCCAGGGAAGAGCAATTACAGGGGATTATAATTCACCCCTCCACTTT; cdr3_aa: CASSQGRAITGDYNSPLHF
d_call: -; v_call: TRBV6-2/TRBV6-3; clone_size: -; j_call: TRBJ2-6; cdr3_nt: TGTGCCAGCAGTAAGACCCCAGGGGTTTACTCTGGGGCCAACGTCCTGACTTTC; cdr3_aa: CASSKTPGVYSGANVLTF
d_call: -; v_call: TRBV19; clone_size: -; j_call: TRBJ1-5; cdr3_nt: TGTGCCAGTAGTATATCCAGGGTGGGGCAGCCCCAGCATTTT; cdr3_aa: CASSISRVGQPQHF
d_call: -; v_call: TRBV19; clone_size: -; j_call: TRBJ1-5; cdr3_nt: TGTGCCAGTAGTGGGGGACACGGAACTCAGCCCCAGCATTTT; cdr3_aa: CASSGGHGTQPQHF
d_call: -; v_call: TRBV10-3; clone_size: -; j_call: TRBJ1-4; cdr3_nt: TGTGCCATCAGTGGCGAGGTAGGGGGACCGAAACTGTTTTTT; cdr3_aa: CAISGEVGGPKLFF
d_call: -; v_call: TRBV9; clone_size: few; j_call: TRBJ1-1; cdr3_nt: TGTGCCAGCAGCGCGCAGACATCGAACACTGAAGCTTTCTTT; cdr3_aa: CASSAQTSNTEAFF
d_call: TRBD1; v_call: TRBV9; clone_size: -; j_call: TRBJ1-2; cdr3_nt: TGTGCCAGCAGCGTATCTGACAGGGTCTACACCTTC; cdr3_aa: CASSVSDRVYTF
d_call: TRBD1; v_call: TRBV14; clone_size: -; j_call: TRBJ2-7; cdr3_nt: TGTGCCAGCAGCCCAGGACAGGGAGAGTACGAGCAGTACTTC; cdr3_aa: CASSPGQGEYEQYF
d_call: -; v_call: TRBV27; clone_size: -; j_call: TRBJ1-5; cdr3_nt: TGTGCCAGCAGTCCGTCGGGGGGAAGACAGCCCCAGCATTTT; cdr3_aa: CASSPSGGRQPQHF
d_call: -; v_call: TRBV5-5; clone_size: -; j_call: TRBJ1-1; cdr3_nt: TGTGCCAGCAGAAGTAATCTCGCGGGGTTTTCGGCTGAAGCTTTCTTT; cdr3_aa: CASRSNLAGFSAEAFF
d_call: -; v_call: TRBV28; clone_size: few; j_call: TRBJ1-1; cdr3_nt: TGTGCCAGCAGTTTATTGGAGGGACGAGCTTTCTTT; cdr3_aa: CASSLLEGRAFF
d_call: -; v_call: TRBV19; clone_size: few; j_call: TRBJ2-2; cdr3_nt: TGTGCCAGTAGTATATTGGCAGGCCCGCTGTTTTTT; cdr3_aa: CASSILAGPLFF
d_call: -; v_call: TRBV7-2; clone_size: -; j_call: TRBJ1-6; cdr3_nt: TGTGCCAGCAGCCTTGAACCGAGCTCCTATAATTCACCCCTCCACTTT; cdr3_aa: CASSLEPSSYNSPLHF
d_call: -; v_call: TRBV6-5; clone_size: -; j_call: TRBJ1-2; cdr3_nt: TGTGCCAGCACCCAGGGCGGGGCCTCTGGCTACACCTTC; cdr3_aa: CASTQGGASGYTF
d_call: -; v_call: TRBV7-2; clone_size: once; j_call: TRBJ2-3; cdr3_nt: TGTGCCAGCAGCTTAGTACAGGGTATGGATACGCAGTATTTT; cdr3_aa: CASSLVQGMDTQYF
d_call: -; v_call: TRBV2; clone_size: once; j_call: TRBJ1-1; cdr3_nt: TGTGCCAGCAGTGAAGCGGGGCGGGGGATTTTCACTGAAGCTTTCTTT; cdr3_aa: CASSEAGRGIFTEAFF
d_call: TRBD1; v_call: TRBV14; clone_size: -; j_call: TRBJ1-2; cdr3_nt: TGTGCCAGCAGCCGAGGGACAGGGGGCTCCTATGGCTACACCTTC; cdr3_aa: CASSRGTGGSYGYTF
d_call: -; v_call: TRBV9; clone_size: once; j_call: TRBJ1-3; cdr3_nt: TGTGCCAGCAGCGTAGGAGGAGCTGGAAACACCATATATTTT; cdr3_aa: CASSVGGAGNTIYF